This T cell receptor (beta chain) was captured in a study of blood T cell repertoires in COVID-19. CDR3 size: 17 residues. Germline lookup yields CDR1 SGDLS and CDR2 YYNGEE. V was trimmed by 4 bases and J by 0 bases, leaving 18 bases between them. This clone turned up a few times. Assay used: immunoSEQ multiplex PCR; TCRdb lists only in-frame clones, some missing. The sample has a few hundred thousand clones; 87% are singletons. Two negative PCRs, clearance, or symptom resolution were required of recovered Cohort 3 donors. Input material: PBMCs or T cells enriched from blood (not recorded which). This chain joins TRBV9 and TRBJ2-3; D is possibly TRBD2 (6 bases). This receptor was identified in a woman in her twenties or thirties who had recovered from COVID-19. In DNA, the CDR3 is TGTGCCAGCAGCACATCTAGGGTACGGGGGAGCACAGATACGCAGTATTTT. Translation: CASSTSRVRGSTDTQYF.